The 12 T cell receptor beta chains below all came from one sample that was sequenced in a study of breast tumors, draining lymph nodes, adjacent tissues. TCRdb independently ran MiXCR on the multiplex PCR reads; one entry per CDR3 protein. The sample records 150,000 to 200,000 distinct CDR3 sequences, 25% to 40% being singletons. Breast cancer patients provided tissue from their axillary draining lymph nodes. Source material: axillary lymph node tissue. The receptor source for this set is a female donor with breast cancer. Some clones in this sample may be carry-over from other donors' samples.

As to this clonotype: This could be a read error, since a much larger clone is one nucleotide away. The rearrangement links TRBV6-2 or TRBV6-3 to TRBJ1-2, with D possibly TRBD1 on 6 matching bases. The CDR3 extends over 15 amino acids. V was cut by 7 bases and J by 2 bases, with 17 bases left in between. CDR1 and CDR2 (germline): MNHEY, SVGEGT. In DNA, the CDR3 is TGTGCCAGCACCGTTGGACAGCCGACCAACTATGGCTACACCTTC. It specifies CASTVGQPTNYGYTF.

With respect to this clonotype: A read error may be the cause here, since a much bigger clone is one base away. CDR3 nucleotide sequence: TGTGCCAGCAGAATTGGACAGAAAGAGACCCGGTACTTC. It codes for CASRIGQKETRYF. The genes are TRBV6-1 and TRBJ2-5, with D maybe TRBD1 (6 bases). The CDR3 consists of 13 residues. The germline V gene has CDR1 MNHNS and CDR2 SASEGT.

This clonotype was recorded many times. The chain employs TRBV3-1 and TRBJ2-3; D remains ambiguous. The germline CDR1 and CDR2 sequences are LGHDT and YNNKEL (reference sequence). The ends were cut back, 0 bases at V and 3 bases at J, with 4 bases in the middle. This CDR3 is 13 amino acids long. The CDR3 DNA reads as TGTGCCAGCAGCCAAGATCGGACAGATACGCAGTATTTT. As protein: CASSQDRTDTQYF.

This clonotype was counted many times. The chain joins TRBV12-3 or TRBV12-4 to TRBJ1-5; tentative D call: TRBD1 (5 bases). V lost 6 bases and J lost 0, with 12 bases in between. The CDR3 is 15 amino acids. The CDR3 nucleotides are TGTGCCAGCAGACTCGACAGCTATAGCAATCAGCCCCAGCATTTT. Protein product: CASRLDSYSNQPQHF.

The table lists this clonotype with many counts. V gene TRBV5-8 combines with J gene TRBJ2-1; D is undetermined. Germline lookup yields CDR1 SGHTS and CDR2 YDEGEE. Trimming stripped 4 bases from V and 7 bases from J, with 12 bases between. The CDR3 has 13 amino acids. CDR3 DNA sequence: TGTGCCAGCAGCCAGCAATCTCAGAATGAGCAGTTCTTC. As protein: CASSQQSQNEQFF. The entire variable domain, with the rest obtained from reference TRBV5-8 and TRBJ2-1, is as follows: EAGVTQSPTHLIKTRGQQATLRCSPISGHTSVYWYQQALGLGLQFLLWYDEGEERNRGNFPPRFSGRQFPNYSSELNVNALELEDSALYLCASSQQSQNEQFFGPGTRLTVL.

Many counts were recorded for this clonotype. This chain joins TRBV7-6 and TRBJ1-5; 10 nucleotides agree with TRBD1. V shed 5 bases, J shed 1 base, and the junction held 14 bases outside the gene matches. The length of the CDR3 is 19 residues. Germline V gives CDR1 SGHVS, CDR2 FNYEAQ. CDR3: CASSPMGQGPLGSNQPQHF. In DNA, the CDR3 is TGTGCCAGCAGCCCTATGGGACAGGGGCCTCTAGGGAGCAATCAGCCCCAGCATTTT.

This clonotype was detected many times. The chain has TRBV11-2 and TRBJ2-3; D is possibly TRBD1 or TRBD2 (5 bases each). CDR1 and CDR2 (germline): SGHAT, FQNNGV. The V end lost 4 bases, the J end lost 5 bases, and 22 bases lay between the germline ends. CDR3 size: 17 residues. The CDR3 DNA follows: TGTGCCAGCAGCTATACTGCTGGGACCTTTGATAGAGATACGCAGTATTTT. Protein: CASSYTAGTFDRDTQYF.

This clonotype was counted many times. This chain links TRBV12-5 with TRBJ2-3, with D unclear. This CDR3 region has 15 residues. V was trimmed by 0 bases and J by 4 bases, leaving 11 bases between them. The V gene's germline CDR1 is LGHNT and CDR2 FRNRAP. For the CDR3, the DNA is TGTGCTAGTGGTTTGGTAGGCCCCATGGCAGATACGCAGTATTTT. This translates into CASGLVGPMADTQYF.

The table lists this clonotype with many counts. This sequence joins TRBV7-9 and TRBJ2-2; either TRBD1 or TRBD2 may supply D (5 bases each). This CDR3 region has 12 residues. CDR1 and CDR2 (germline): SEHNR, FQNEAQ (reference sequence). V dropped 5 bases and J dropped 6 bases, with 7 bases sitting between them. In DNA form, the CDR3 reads TGTGCCAGCAGCCCGGGACCCGGGGAGCTGTTTTTT. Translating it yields CASSPGPGELFF.

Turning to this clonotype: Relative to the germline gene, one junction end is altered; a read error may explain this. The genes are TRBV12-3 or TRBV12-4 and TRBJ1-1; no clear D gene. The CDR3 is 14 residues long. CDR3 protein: CAGSFPPANTEAFF. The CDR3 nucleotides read TGTGCCGGCAGTTTTCCACCGGCGAACACTGAAGCTTTCTTT.

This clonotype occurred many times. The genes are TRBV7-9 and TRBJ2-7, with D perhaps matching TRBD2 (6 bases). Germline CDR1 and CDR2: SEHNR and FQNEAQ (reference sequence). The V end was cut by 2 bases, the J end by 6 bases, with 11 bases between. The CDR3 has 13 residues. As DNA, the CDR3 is TGTGCCAGCAGCTTACATCGCGGGGCCGAGCAGTACTTC. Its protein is CASSLHRGAEQYF.

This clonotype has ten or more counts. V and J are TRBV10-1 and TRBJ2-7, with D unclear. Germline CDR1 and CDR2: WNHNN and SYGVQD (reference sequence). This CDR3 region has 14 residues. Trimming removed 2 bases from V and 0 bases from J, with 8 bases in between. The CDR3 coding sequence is TGCGCCAGCAGTGAGCGGCAGGACTCCTACGAGCAGTACTTC. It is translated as CASSERQDSYEQYF.